The rows below give T cell receptor beta chains drawn from one sample of a study of OX40 agonist ivuxolimab in advanced cancers. Only in-frame clones appear in the TCRdb table, and some are missing; sequencing was by immunoSEQ multiplex PCR. The sample contains 37,000 or so clones, approximately 79% of which appear only once. Sequencing used CD4+ or CD8+ T cells sorted from blood, obtained in a trial of the OX40 agonist ivuxolimab. The receptors were sampled from an adult with an advanced solid tumor such as melanoma, head and neck, liver or kidney cancer. The CDR3 runs from the conserved cysteine through the conserved F or W. A D gene is named only where the DNA matches it firmly. Size is omitted from some rows. Given values are once, few, many or a class for expanded clones.

TRBJ2-3	TRBD2	.	TRBV27	TGTGCCAGCAGTTTAAGGCCCCTACAAGCGGGGTCCACAGATACGCAGTATTTT	CASSLRPLQAGSTDTQYF
TRBJ2-3	.	.	TRBV6-5	TGTGCCAGCAGTGGGGAGGTTTCTAGCACAGATACGCAGTATTTT	CASSGEVSSTDTQYF
TRBJ2-7	.	.	TRBV9	TGTGCCAGCAGCAATCAGGGGTCGGACGAGCAGTACTTC	CASSNQGSDEQYF
TRBJ2-5	TRBD2	.	TRBV7-2	TGTGCCAGCAGCTTAGGGTTGGCGGGGGAAGAGACCCAGTACTTC	CASSLGLAGEETQYF
TRBJ1-2	TRBD1	few	TRBV9	TGTGCCAGCAGCGACGGGACAGGAGTTTACTATGGCTACACCTTC	CASSDGTGVYYGYTF
TRBJ2-4	.	.	TRBV7-6	TGTGCCAGCAGCCCCGAGCCAGCCAAAAACATTCAGTACTTC	CASSPEPAKNIQYF
TRBJ2-3	.	.	TRBV28	TGTGCCAGCAGTTTAGATAGGGGTGACACAGATACGCAGTATTTT	CASSLDRGDTDTQYF
TRBJ2-3	TRBD1	.	TRBV5-6	TGTGCCAGCAGCCGCGGACAGGGAACAGATACGCAGTATTTT	CASSRGQGTDTQYF
TRBJ1-6	TRBD1	.	TRBV19	TGTGCCAGTAGTATGGAGGGAGCCACAGGGGGTAATTCACCCCTCCACTTT	CASSMEGATGGNSPLHF
TRBJ1-1	.	.	TRBV7-9	TGTGCCAGCAGCTCTTACCAGACACGGAACACTGAAGCTTTCTTT	CASSSYQTRNTEAFF
TRBJ1-4	TRBD1	.	TRBV2	TGTGCCAGCAGTGAACTGGGGCAGGGGGTCGGTGAAAAACTGTTTTTT	CASSELGQGVGEKLFF